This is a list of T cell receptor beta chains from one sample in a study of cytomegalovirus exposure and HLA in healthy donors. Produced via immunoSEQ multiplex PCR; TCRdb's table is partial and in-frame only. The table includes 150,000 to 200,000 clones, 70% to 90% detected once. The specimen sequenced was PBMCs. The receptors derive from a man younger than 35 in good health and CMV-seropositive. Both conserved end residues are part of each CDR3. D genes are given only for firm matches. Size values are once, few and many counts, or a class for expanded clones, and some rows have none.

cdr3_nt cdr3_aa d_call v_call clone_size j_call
TGTGCCAGCAGCTTAGCGTCCGTAGCGGGGTCTGGGGAGCTGTTTTTT CASSLASVAGSGELFF TRBD2 TRBV7-6 - TRBJ2-2
TGTGCCAGCAGCCAAATAGGGGGCAGGGGCTATGGCTACACCTTC CASSQIGGRGYGYTF TRBD1 TRBV4-2 - TRBJ1-2
TGTGCCAGTGGGCAGGGGATATCCTACGAGCAGTACTTC CASGQGISYEQYF - TRBV19 once TRBJ2-7
TGTGCCAGCAGTTTAGGCAGGGGCACAGATACGCAGTATTTT CASSLGRGTDTQYF - TRBV27 - TRBJ2-3
TGTGCCAGCGCGGGGACTAGCGGGGGGGTTGAGCAGTTCTTC CASAGTSGGVEQFF TRBD2 TRBV6-6 - TRBJ2-1
TGTGCCAGCACCGACAGCTCCGACACTGAAGCTTTCTTT CASTDSSDTEAFF - TRBV2 - TRBJ1-1
TGTGCCAGCAGCTCCAATGGACAGGGCGGTAACTATGGCTACACCTTC CASSSNGQGGNYGYTF TRBD1 TRBV5-6 - TRBJ1-2
TGCGCCAGCAGCCCCGGCGACAGGGACCAAGAGACCCAGTACTTC CASSPGDRDQETQYF TRBD1 TRBV4-1 - TRBJ2-5
TGTGCCAGCAGCCAAACCCATGGACAGCTAAAGAACACTGAAGCTTTCTTT CASSQTHGQLKNTEAFF - TRBV4-2 - TRBJ1-1
TGTGCCAGCAGTACGGACAGGGGCACAGATACGCAGTATTTT CASSTDRGTDTQYF TRBD1 TRBV6-1 - TRBJ2-3
TGTGCCAGCAGGAAGACAGGGGTCACCGCTTATGGCTACACCTTC CASRKTGVTAYGYTF TRBD1 TRBV6-5 - TRBJ1-2
TGCGCCAGCAGCGGACGGACAGGGGAGTCCTACGAGCAGTACTTC CASSGRTGESYEQYF TRBD1 TRBV5-1 - TRBJ2-7
TGTGCCATCAGAATAGCGGGGGGGTCCTACAATGAGCAGTTCTTC CAIRIAGGSYNEQFF TRBD2 TRBV10-3 few TRBJ2-1
TGTGCCACCAGCAGAGATCAGGGGAGGGCTGAAGCTTTCTTT CATSRDQGRAEAFF - TRBV15 - TRBJ1-1
TGTGCCAGCAGCCGCGGACATGAGCTCTACAATGAGCAGTTCTTC CASSRGHELYNEQFF - TRBV11-3 - TRBJ2-1
TGTGCCAGCAGTTTGGCAGGAGGCTATGGCTACACCTTC CASSLAGGYGYTF - TRBV28 few TRBJ1-2
TGTGCCAGCAGTGACGTTCCGGGACAGGGGGAGAATGAGCAGTTCTTC CASSDVPGQGENEQFF TRBD1 TRBV2 - TRBJ2-1
TGTGCCAGCAGCACCTTGGGACAGCCCCTAGATACGCAGTATTTT CASSTLGQPLDTQYF TRBD1 TRBV7-9 - TRBJ2-3
TGTGCCAGCAGCCGGGAGGGGGGCAAGACCGGGGAGCTGTTTTTT CASSREGGKTGELFF TRBD2 TRBV5-4 - TRBJ2-2
TGTGCCAGCAGTTACAGGGGGCCCGGGGAGCTGTTTTTT CASSYRGPGELFF TRBD1 TRBV27 - TRBJ2-2
TGTGCCAGCAGTGAAGGACTGCGGAATCAGCCCCAGCATTTT CASSEGLRNQPQHF - TRBV2 - TRBJ1-5
TGCGCCAGCAGCTTGGGGACAGGAGAATTTGCCCAGCCCCAGCATTTT CASSLGTGEFAQPQHF TRBD1 TRBV4-1 - TRBJ1-5
TGTGCCAGCACCAGAGGGACAGGGCAGAATGAGCAGTTCTTC CASTRGTGQNEQFF TRBD1 TRBV6-5 - TRBJ2-1
TGTGCCAGCAGCAAACCGGAACAGGGTTTTAATGAAAAACTGTTTTTT CASSKPEQGFNEKLFF - TRBV11-2 - TRBJ1-4
TGTGCCAGCAGCATACCCCACCGTGGGACAGGGGGAAACACCATATATTTT CASSIPHRGTGGNTIYF TRBD1 TRBV7-4 once TRBJ1-3
TGTGCCAGCAGCTCCGGGGGGGTCATTAATTCACCCCTCCACTTT CASSSGGVINSPLHF - TRBV5-6 - TRBJ1-6
TGTGCCAGTAGTACCATCCGGGAGGCATTAAGCAATCAGCCCCAGCATTTT CASSTIREALSNQPQHF - TRBV19 few TRBJ1-5
TGTGCCAGCAGTGAAGCGGGACAGAACAAAAACAGTCAGTACTTC CASSEAGQNKNSQYF TRBD1 TRBV2 - TRBJ2-4
TGTGCCAGCAGCCTATCGGACAGGGGCCGACCTGGTGAAAAACTGTTTTTT CASSLSDRGRPGEKLFF TRBD1 TRBV7-8 - TRBJ1-4